The 25 T cell receptor beta chains in this list originate from one sample, sequenced in a study of T cells in Graves' hyperthyroidism and ophthalmopathy. The investigators amplified TCR beta CDR3 regions from RNA transcripts. The HTBI primer set served for first-round RT-PCR of the TCR CDR3. TCRdb re-analysed the multiplex PCR reads in MiXCR, keeping a single row per CDR3 protein. Here the sample spans around 700,000 distinct CDR3 sequences, roughly a third being singletons. The sample comprised blood. The receptors originated from a woman aged 35 to 49 with Graves' hyperthyroidism.

This clonotype was counted many times. The chain couples TRBV12-3 or TRBV12-4 to TRBJ1-2; TRBD1 might be the D (6 bases). The CDR3 consists of 14 residues. The germline V and J ends were trimmed by 6 bases and 5 bases, with 16 bases remaining between them. The CDR3 nucleotides are TGTGCCAGCAGCTTGACAGGTGCAGGGTATGGCTACACCTTC. Protein: CASSLTGAGYGYTF.

This clonotype was seen at least ten times. The chain couples TRBV5-1 to TRBJ1-6; no clear D gene. Germline V CDR1 and CDR2: SGHRS, YFSETQ. Between the trimmed V and J ends, which lost 4 bases and 3 bases, there was a span of 8 bases. The CDR3 consists of 14 residues. This chain's CDR3 is CASSIGDYNSPLHF. CDR3 nucleotide sequence: TGCGCCAGCAGCATTGGGGACTATAATTCACCCCTCCACTTT.

This clonotype showed up many times. The rearrangement links TRBV29-1 to TRBJ1-2, with a possible D match to TRBD1 (5 bases). Trimming pared 3 bases from V and 7 bases from J, leaving 12 bases between. Per the germline V gene, CDR1 is SQVTM and CDR2 is ANQGSEA. The CDR3 has 12 residues. This CDR3 reads CSVEGSGLGYTF. CDR3 DNA: TGCAGCGTTGAGGGATCGGGGCTTGGCTACACCTTC. Full variable domain (remainder filled in from reference TRBV29-1 and TRBJ1-2): SAVISQKPSRDICQRGTSLTIQCQVDSQVTMMFWYRQQPGQSLTLIATANQGSEATYESGFVIDKFPISRPNLTFSTLTVSNMSPEDSSIYLCSVEGSGLGYTFGSGTRLTVV.

This chain joins TRBV28 and TRBJ1-2; the D is unclear. The CDR3 covers 14 residues. Per germline, CDR1 MDHEN and CDR2 SYDVKM. V was pared by 3 bases and J by 4 bases, with 12 bases between. In DNA, the CDR3 is TGTGCCAGCAGTTTTACAGTGCTGCTCTATGGCTACACCTTC. As protein: CASSFTVLLYGYTF.

This clonotype was detected many times. The chain carries TRBV12-3 or TRBV12-4 and TRBJ1-1, with a tentative D call TRBD1 (5 bases). V was cut by 3 bases and J by 0 bases, with 11 bases left in between. CDR3 length: 15 residues. CDR3 DNA: TGTGCCAGCAGTTTCCCCCAGGGAATGAACACTGAAGCTTTCTTT. Translating it yields CASSFPQGMNTEAFF.

This clonotype occurred many times. The chain joins TRBV25-1 to TRBJ1-1, with D tentatively TRBD1 (5 bases). V dropped 5 bases and J dropped 0 bases, with 16 bases sitting between them. There are 16 residues in the CDR3. Looked up from germline, CDR1 is MGHDK and CDR2 is SYGVNS. The CDR3 is CASSNQRRGMNTEAFF. CDR3 nucleotide sequence: TGTGCCAGCAGTAACCAACGCCGGGGGATGAACACTGAAGCTTTCTTT. Full variable domain (missing parts from reference TRBV25-1 and TRBJ1-1): EADIYQTPRYLVIGTGKKITLECSQTMGHDKMYWYQQDPGMELHLIHYSYGVNSTEKGDLSSESTVSRIRTEHFPLTLESARPSHTSQYLCASSNQRRGMNTEAFFGQGTRLTVV.

The chain couples TRBV20-1 to TRBJ1-1; D possibly corresponds to TRBD1 (6 bases). CDR1 DFQATT and CDR2 SNEGSKA come from the germline V gene (reference sequence). Trimming cost V 6 bases and J 1 base, with 12 bases left between them. There are 13 residues in the CDR3. CDR3 in DNA: TGCAGTGCCACAGGGTTAAAGAACACTGAAGCTTTCTTT. This encodes CSATGLKNTEAFF.

This clonotype was picked up a small number of times. A much more abundant neighbour one base away suggests this may be a read error. The chain employs TRBV7-6 and TRBJ2-5; D ambiguous. The CDR3 contains 11 residues. V was shortened by 7 bases and J by 7 bases, with 10 bases between the two germline ends. Germline V gene lookup returns CDR1 SGHVS and CDR2 FNYEAQ. The CDR3 DNA reads TGTGCCAGCACCGCAATTGGGACCCAGTACTTC. Its translation is CASTAIGTQYF. The whole variable domain, filled in from reference TRBV7-6 and TRBJ2-5, reads GAGVSQSPRYKVTKRGQDVALRCDPISGHVSLYWYRQALGQGPEFLTYFNYEAQQDKSGLPNDRFSAERPEGSISTLTIQRTEQRDSAMYRCASTAIGTQYFGPGTRLLVL.

The table lists this clonotype with many counts. The chain carries TRBV15 and TRBJ2-2; D not certain. V lost 3 bases and J lost 7, with 9 bases in between. This CDR3 has 13 residues. Germline values: CDR1 LNHNV, CDR2 YYDKDF (reference sequence). The CDR3 spells CATSSLHGGELFF. In DNA, the CDR3 is TGTGCCACCAGCAGTCTCCACGGCGGGGAGCTGTTTTTT.

This clonotype has more than one count but fewer than ten. The chain joins TRBV5-1 to TRBJ1-4; no firm D call. Trimming took 5 bases from V and 5 from J, leaving 16 bases between them. The germline gives CDR1 SGHRS, CDR2 YFSETQ. This CDR3 has 15 amino acids. CDR3 loop: CASSLRRSWNEKLFF. CDR3 coding DNA: TGCGCCAGCAGTTTAAGACGGTCTTGGAATGAAAAACTGTTTTTT.

The sample holds many counts of this clonotype. The rearrangement joins TRBV2 to TRBJ1-5, with 9 bases that match TRBD1. The CDR3 runs to 17 residues. V shed 4 bases and J 3 bases; nucleotides not matched to a gene: 10. Germline loops: CDR1 SNHLY, CDR2 FYNNEI. The CDR3 region is CASSVSLGQGYNQPQHF. DNA of the CDR3: TGTGCCAGCAGTGTTAGTTTGGGACAGGGCTACAATCAGCCCCAGCATTTT.

At least ten counts were recorded for this clonotype. The chain couples TRBV2 to TRBJ1-6; D not resolved. Trimming pared 8 bases from V and 6 bases from J, leaving 14 bases between. Germline CDR1 reads SNHLY; CDR2 reads FYNNEI. CDR3 length: 14 amino acids. The CDR3 reads CASALGRVNSPLHF. The CDR3 DNA reads as TGTGCCAGCGCCCTCGGGAGGGTTAATTCACCCCTCCACTTT.

The chain recombines TRBV12-5 with TRBJ1-5; D may be TRBD1 (6 bases). Per the germline V gene, CDR1 is LGHNT and CDR2 is FRNRAP. This CDR3 has 15 residues. The V gene lost 3 bases and the J gene lost 4 bases, with 13 bases spanning the gap. The CDR3 DNA sequence: TGTGCTAGTGGTTTCGGACAGACCGGAAATCAGCCCCAGCATTTT. It encodes CASGFGQTGNQPQHF.

This clonotype was observed many times. The chain couples TRBV29-1 to TRBJ1-2, with D perhaps matching TRBD1 (6 bases). Trimming shortened V by 3 bases and J by 0 bases, and 11 bases separated the two germline ends. Germline CDR1 reads SQVTM; CDR2 reads ANQGSEA. CDR3 length: 14 amino acids. This CDR3 reads CSVDQGRANYGYTF. CDR3 in DNA: TGCAGCGTTGATCAGGGGAGAGCTAACTATGGCTACACCTTC.

This clonotype was counted a single time. V and J are TRBV29-1 and TRBJ2-2, with D perhaps TRBD1 (5 bases). V lost 3 bases, J lost 2 bases, and 10 bases lay in between. Germline V gene lookup returns CDR1 SQVTM and CDR2 ANQGSEA. This CDR3 contains 14 residues. The CDR3 region has the DNA TGCAGCGTTGAGTGGGGCCTCAACACCGGGGAGCTGTTTTTT. Amino acids: CSVEWGLNTGELFF.

This clonotype came up a few times. The V call is TRBV7-2, the J call TRBJ2-2, with TRBD1 identical over 7 bases. This CDR3 spans 16 amino acids. CDR1 and CDR2 from the germline V gene are SGHTA and FQGNSA. The J segment lost 6 bases and the V segment lost 5 bases, leaving 12 bases of the junction unmatched. The CDR3 region is CASSLEGGRVPGELFF. The CDR3 DNA sequence: TGTGCCAGCAGCCTGGAAGGGGGCCGCGTTCCCGGGGAGCTGTTTTTT.

The chain links TRBV24-1 to TRBJ2-5; no clear D. V lost 4 bases and J lost 2, with 4 bases in between. Germline V lookup: CDR1 KGHDR, CDR2 SFDVKD. CDR3 size: 12 residues. The CDR3 is CATSERQETQYF. In nucleotides, the CDR3 is TGTGCCACCAGTGAGAGACAAGAGACCCAGTACTTC.

This clonotype was counted a few times. This chain uses TRBV4-3 with TRBJ2-7; TRBD2 matches at 9 bases. CDR1 and CDR2 (germline): LGHNA, YSLEER. The CDR3 spans 17 residues. V lost 4 bases to trimming and J lost 2 bases; unmatched junction nucleotides: 12. CDR3 DNA: TGCGCCAGCAGCCCATCGTCGAAGGCTAGCGGGGCCTACGAGCAGTACTTC. Residues: CASSPSSKASGAYEQYF.

The chain couples TRBV7-2 to TRBJ1-2; D unclear. The CDR3 contains 14 residues. The V end was cut by 3 bases, the J end by 2 bases, with 10 bases between. CDR1 and CDR2 from the germline V gene are SGHTA and FQGNSA. This chain's CDR3 is CASSLVQANYGYTF. DNA for the CDR3: TGTGCCAGCAGCTTGGTTCAGGCCAACTATGGCTACACCTTC. Filled out from reference TRBV7-2 and TRBJ1-2, the complete variable domain reads GAGVSQSPSNKVTEKGKDVELRCDPISGHTALYWYRQSLGQGLEFLIYFQGNSAPDKSGLPSDRFSAERTGGSVSTLTIQRTQQEDSAVYLCASSLVQANYGYTFGSGTRLTVV.

The table lists this clonotype with a few counts. An end of the junction does not agree with germline; a read error may underlie this. The V and J genes are TRBV7-9 and TRBJ2-5; 9 positions match TRBD2. The CDR3 runs to 15 residues. Germline CDR1 reads SEHNR; CDR2 reads FQNEAQ (reference sequence). Written as DNA, the CDR3 is TGCGCCAGCAGCCAAGATGGCGGGGGGGCAGAGACCCAGTACTTC. Translating gives CASSQDGGGAETQYF.

This clonotype was observed a handful of times. V is TRBV6-1 and J is TRBJ1-1; unclear D gene. The germline V gene encodes CDR1 MNHNS and CDR2 SASEGT. V was shortened by 3 bases and J by 1 base, with 12 bases between the two germline ends. There are 15 residues in the CDR3. The chain's CDR3 is CASSERSTGNTEAFF. CDR3 DNA: TGTGCCAGCAGTGAGAGGTCCACGGGGAACACTGAAGCTTTCTTT.

The rearrangement joins TRBV7-2 to TRBJ2-7, with D unclear. Germline values: CDR1 SGHTA, CDR2 FQGNSA. Trimming shortened V by 6 bases and J by 5 bases, and 11 bases separated the two germline ends. This CDR3 has 12 residues. CDR3 nucleotide sequence: TGTGCCAGCAGGGACCCTGGTCACGAGCAGTACTTC. The encoded protein is CASRDPGHEQYF.

This clonotype was picked up a small number of times. The chain joins TRBV2 to TRBJ1-1; maybe TRBD1 (5 bases). The CDR3 extends over 13 amino acids. Trimming shortened V by 9 bases and J by 1 base, and 12 bases separated the two germline ends. The germline gives CDR1 SNHLY, CDR2 FYNNEI. The CDR3 DNA sequence: TGTGCCAGTTCGGGACTCTCGAACACTGAAGCTTTCTTT. The encoded protein is CASSGLSNTEAFF.

The chain is built from TRBV20-1 and TRBJ2-5; D tentatively reads TRBD1 or TRBD2 (5 bases each). The germline V gene has CDR1 DFQATT and CDR2 SNEGSKA (reference sequence). CDR3 length equals 12 residues. V was pared by 4 bases and J by 9 bases, with 15 bases between. The CDR3 protein is CSAMGVQQPQYF. CDR3 DNA: TGCAGTGCTATGGGGGTGCAACAGCCCCAGTACTTC.

The chain carries TRBV12-3 or TRBV12-4 and TRBJ1-2, with TRBD1 as a possible D gene (5 bases). The CDR3 is made up of 14 amino acids. Trimming removed 5 bases at V and 4 bases at J, with 14 bases between. The CDR3, as DNA: TGTGCCAGCAGTCCCGGAGGACATATCTATGGCTACACCTTC. Amino acid sequence: CASSPGGHIYGYTF.